This T cell receptor beta chain was sequenced during a study of OX40 agonist ivuxolimab in advanced cancers. Findings and caveats of the study: The CD4+ and CD8+ T cells in the blood had expanded clonally by week 6 at 0.1 to 3.0 mg/kg.

Sequenced by immunoSEQ multiplex PCR; TCRdb stores in-frame clones only, minus some. The data show tens of thousands of clones, around 90% seen once. The CDR3 spans 10 residues. Trimming took 6 bases from V and 6 from J, leaving 8 bases between them. Germline V gene sequence: CDR1 DFQATT, CDR2 SNEGSKA (reference sequence). As for this clone: What it binds is unknown.

Excluded were patients having autoimmune disease history or systemic immunosuppression. V and J are TRBV20-1 and TRBJ1-1; D is uncertain. This TCR derives from an adult with an advanced solid tumor such as melanoma, head and neck, liver or kidney cancer. The starting material was CD4+ or CD8+ T cells sorted from blood, obtained in a trial of the OX40 agonist ivuxolimab. The CDR3 bases are TGCAGTGCCCCCACATCTGAAGCTTTCTTT. This gives the protein CSAPTSEAFF.